These 15 T cell receptor beta chains were sequenced from one sample in a study of cytomegalovirus exposure and HLA in healthy donors. Primers for the PCR totalled 60 Vbeta and 13 Jbeta. TCRdb's table, derived via immunoSEQ multiplex PCR, lists solely in-frame clones and lacks some. The table lists 210,000 or so clones, about 80% of them singletons. The material sequenced was PBMCs. These receptors were taken from a girl between 10 and 17 years old in good health and CMV-seronegative.

The rearrangement links TRBV4-1 to TRBJ1-2; no firm D call. The CDR3 is made up of 14 amino acids. The V end was cut by 1 base, the J end by 5 bases, with 11 bases between. The germline CDR1 and CDR2 sequences are MGHRA and YSYEKL. The CDR3 here is CASSQVASGYGYTF. The CDR3, as DNA: TGCGCCAGCAGCCAAGTTGCCAGCGGGTATGGCTACACCTTC.

The V call is TRBV5-6, the J call TRBJ1-5; 7 nucleotides line up with TRBD1. Germline V CDR1 and CDR2: SGHDT, YYEEEE. This CDR3 region has 15 residues. V lost 2 bases to trimming and J lost 4 bases; unmatched junction nucleotides: 6. The CDR3 sequence is CASSLYDRENQPQHF. DNA for the CDR3: TGTGCCAGCAGCTTATACGACAGGGAGAATCAGCCCCAGCATTTT.

V is TRBV30 and J is TRBJ1-2; TRBD1 matches at 8 bases. The germline V gene has CDR1 GTSNPN and CDR2 SVGIG (reference sequence). The CDR3 contains 13 residues. With V trimmed by 2 bases and J by 4 bases, 3 bases remained unmatched. The CDR3 region is CAWSRDRGYGYTF. CDR3 nucleotide sequence: TGTGCCTGGAGTCGCGACAGGGGCTATGGCTACACCTTC.

J is TRBJ1-1 and V is TRBV19; D is undetermined. Between the trimmed V and J ends, which lost 7 bases and 1 base, there was a span of 13 bases. The CDR3 is made up of 14 amino acids. CDR1 is LNHDA, CDR2 SQIVND, per germline (reference sequence). In DNA form, the CDR3 reads TGTGCCAGTACCGGTGCGGGTCAGAACACTGAAGCTTTCTTT. Translated, it gives CASTGAGQNTEAFF.

The gene calls are TRBV5-1 and TRBJ2-7; 9 bases line up with TRBD2. The V gene end was trimmed by 7 bases and the J gene end by 5 bases; junction bases not matched to a gene: 7. Germline lookup yields CDR1 SGHRS and CDR2 YFSETQ. The CDR3 runs 13 residues. CDR3 DNA sequence: TGCGCCAGCGGGCGGGTAGCGGGAGACGAGCAGTACTTC. Protein product: CASGRVAGDEQYF.

This chain links TRBV30 with TRBJ1-3, with 8 bases fitting TRBD1. Germline values: CDR1 GTSNPN, CDR2 SVGIG (reference sequence). V lost 6 bases to trimming and J lost 4 bases; unmatched junction nucleotides: 2. The CDR3 runs 12 residues. CDR3 protein: CACRTGGNTIYF. CDR3 sequence (DNA): TGTGCCTGTCGGACAGGGGGAAACACCATATATTTT.

This clone showed up just once. This sequence joins TRBV14 and TRBJ2-1; no definite D call. Germline lookup yields CDR1 SGHDN and CDR2 FVKESK. This CDR3 comprises 17 residues. With 4 bases removed from V and 7 bases from J, the gap between germline ends came to 23 bases. CDR3 sequence reads: CASSPQLGRRFGNEQFF. The CDR3 DNA is TGTGCCAGCAGCCCGCAACTTGGGCGCCGATTTGGAAATGAGCAGTTCTTC.

V is TRBV7-2 and J is TRBJ2-7; the match to TRBD2 covers 13 bases. Trimming took 2 bases from V and 1 from J; bases not matched to a gene: 11. The germline CDR1 and CDR2 sequences are SGHTA and FQGNSA. The CDR3 totals 19 residues. This CDR3 reads CASSLKTSGGYWTSYEQYF. The DNA for the CDR3 is TGTGCCAGCAGCTTAAAGACTAGCGGGGGGTACTGGACATCCTACGAGCAGTACTTC.

This chain uses TRBV4-2 with TRBJ2-5; 7 bases map to TRBD2. Losses at the gene ends were 0 bases for V and 2 bases for J; bases not matched to a gene: 9. Germline values: CDR1 LGHNA, CDR2 YNFKEQ. This CDR3 is 17 amino acids long. CDR3 DNA sequence: TGTGCCAGCAGCCAAGATGGGGCGGGGGAGACTCAAGAGACCCAGTACTTC. It encodes CASSQDGAGETQETQYF.

CDR3 coding DNA: TGTGCCAGCAAAGCCCGAACAGATACGCAGTATTTT. Translating it yields CASKARTDTQYF. This chain uses TRBV6-1 with TRBJ2-3; D not resolved. Trimming removed 7 bases at V and 3 bases at J, with 8 bases between. The CDR3 loop spans 12 amino acids. Germline V CDR1 and CDR2: MNHNS, SASEGT.

The V call is TRBV7-9, the J call TRBJ2-3, with TRBD1 identical over 7 bases. The CDR3 runs to 15 residues. In germline, CDR1 is SEHNR, CDR2 FQNEAQ (reference sequence). The trim removed 2 bases at V and 3 bases at J, leaving 5 bases unmatched. The DNA for the CDR3 is TGTGCCAGCAGCTTAACAGGGGTTCGTACAGATACGCAGTATTTT. Translation gives CASSLTGVRTDTQYF.

The chain is built from TRBV18 and TRBJ1-4; the D gene is possibly TRBD1 (5 bases). This CDR3 is 16 amino acids long. The germline CDR1 and CDR2 sequences are KGHSH and LQKENI. With 2 bases removed from V and 4 bases from J, the gap between germline ends came to 14 bases. CDR3 nucleotides: TGTGCCAGCTCACCAATCTCAGGGTCCGTTAATGAAAAACTGTTTTTT. Protein product: CASSPISGSVNEKLFF.

The chain employs TRBV29-1 and TRBJ2-7; unclear D gene. This CDR3 is built from 14 residues. V was shortened by 7 bases and J by 2 bases, with 18 bases between the two germline ends. The germline V gene encodes CDR1 SQVTM and CDR2 ANQGSEA. CDR3 sequence reads: CSADDWKLPYEQYF. CDR3 nucleotide sequence: TGCAGCGCGGATGACTGGAAGCTCCCCTACGAGCAGTACTTC.

This clone was picked up one time. The V gene is TRBV28, the J gene TRBJ2-7; TRBD1 matches 7 bases. Germline loops: CDR1 MDHEN, CDR2 SYDVKM. The CDR3 consists of 15 residues. The trim removed 5 bases at V and 0 bases at J, leaving 7 bases unmatched. CDR3 region: CASSKSGGSSYEQYF. CDR3 DNA sequence: TGTGCCAGCAGTAAATCAGGGGGAAGCTCCTACGAGCAGTACTTC.

The rearrangement uses TRBV28 and TRBJ2-7, with TRBD1 matching 9 bases. Germline CDR1 and CDR2: MDHEN and SYDVKM. The CDR3 runs to 16 residues. V was pared by 4 bases and J by 4 bases, with 11 bases of the junction left unmatched. CDR3 in amino acids: CASSSPGTGFRYEQYF. For the CDR3, the DNA is TGTGCCAGCAGTTCCCCCGGGACAGGGTTCCGTTACGAGCAGTACTTC.